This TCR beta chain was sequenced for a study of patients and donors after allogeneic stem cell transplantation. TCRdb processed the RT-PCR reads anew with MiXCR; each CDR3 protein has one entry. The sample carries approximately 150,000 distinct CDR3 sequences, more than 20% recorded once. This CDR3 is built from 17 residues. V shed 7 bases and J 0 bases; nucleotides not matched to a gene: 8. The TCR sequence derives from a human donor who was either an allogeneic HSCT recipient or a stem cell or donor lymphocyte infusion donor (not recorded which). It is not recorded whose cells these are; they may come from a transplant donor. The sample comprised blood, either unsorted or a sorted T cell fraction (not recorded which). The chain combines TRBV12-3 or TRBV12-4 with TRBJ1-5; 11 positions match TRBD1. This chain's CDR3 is CASNPGQGVGSNQPQHF. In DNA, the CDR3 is TGTGCCAGCAACCCGGGACAGGGGGTAGGTAGCAATCAGCCCCAGCATTTT.